The T cell receptor (beta chain) under discussion was sequenced for a study of blood T cell repertoires in COVID-19. Study-wide background: Cohort 3 recovery required two negative PCRs, clearance, or symptom resolution. From the United States, Italy and Spain came samples of acute and convalescent COVID-19.

J was trimmed by 9 bases and V by 2 bases; bases with no gene match: 5. CDR3 size: 15 residues. Germline CDR1 reads SGHNT; CDR2 reads YYREEE (reference sequence). As originally analysed: By means of reference gene primer amplification, nucleated cell counts were estimated. Sequencing used immunoSEQ multiplex PCR; TCRdb keeps in-frame clones, though not all of them. D and trimming were read from the DNA, whereas the V and J calls and clone size are those reported in that table. The sample contains some 180,000 clones, 70% to 90% of which appear only once. Participant reports of clinical history set cohort assignment.

The chain recombines TRBV5-4 with TRBJ1-6, with 10 bases aligning to TRBD1. Sequencing was done on a sample of PBMCs or T cells enriched from blood (not recorded which). This sequence was found in a woman aged 40 to 49 in a cohort exposed to, infected with or recovered from COVID-19 (not recorded which). CDR3 DNA: TGTGCCAGCAGCTTACCGGGACAGGGGCCTTCACCCCTCCACTTT. It yields the protein CASSLPGQGPSPLHF.